This entry is about one T cell receptor (beta chain). This CDR3 region has 19 residues. CDR1 is SGHTA and CDR2 is FQGTGA in the germline V gene. After removal of 1 base from V and 8 bases from J, the junction contained 15 bases not matched to a gene. Original data processing: From reference gene primer amplification, estimates of nucleated cell counts were derived. Measured with immunoSEQ multiplex PCR; TCRdb has only the in-frame clones, and not every one. V and J calls and clone size follow that table, whereas D and trimming were derived from the DNA. The top ten hold 8% to 9% of the sample, which has over 150,000 clones, approximately 84% seen once. Enrollment of patients from Seattle took place during active infection, with longitudinal follow-up. The data were taken from a study of blood T cell repertoires in COVID-19. Study information: Samples representing acute and convalescent COVID-19 were sourced from the United States, Italy and Spain. T cells, B-cell-depleted T cells, or PBMCs provided the cDNA or gDNA that served as material.

The V and J genes are TRBV7-3 and TRBJ2-2; 11 positions match TRBD2. The sequencing sample was made of peripheral blood. The clonotype was recovered from a woman in her fifties or sixties with COVID-19, enrolled during active disease. Written as DNA, the CDR3 is TGTGCCAGCAGCTTAAACCGACTAGCGGGAAGGCTAGGTTGGGGGGAGCTGTTTTTT. Translation gives CASSLNRLAGRLGWGELFF.